Listed here are 8 T cell receptor beta chains from one sample, sequenced in a study of vaccination effects on CD4 cells after COVID-19. No antigens are known for them. Profiling relied on immunoSEQ multiplex PCR, and the TCRdb table lists in-frame clones only, not all of them. The data show 23,000 or so clones, with roughly 76% seen just once and around 5.1% held by the top ten. ViraFEST assay sequencing came after antigen-specific CD4+ T cells were expanded with viral peptide pools. At the end of roughly ten days of culture, CD4+ T cells were isolated. Two doses of BNT162b2 or mRNA-1273 vaccine were administered to participants. The sequencing here drew on CD4+ T cells from PBMCs cultured with SARS-CoV-2 spike peptides, taken after COVID-19 vaccination. Receptors were obtained from a human donor who received a COVID-19 vaccine. Some clones in this sample may be carry-over from other donors' samples.

This CDR3 is CASSPFREANQPQHF. The CDR3 bases are TGTGCCAGCTCACCATTCAGGGAGGCCAATCAGCCCCAGCATTTT. The V gene is TRBV18, the J gene TRBJ1-5, with a weak D call TRBD1 (5 bases). Germline V lookup: CDR1 KGHSH, CDR2 LQKENI. CDR3 length equals 15 residues. The V end lost 2 bases, the J end lost 3 bases, and 11 bases lay between the germline ends.

This chain links TRBV7-6 with TRBJ1-5, with D perhaps matching TRBD1 (5 bases). The V gene's germline CDR1 is SGHVS and CDR2 FNYEAQ. V was cut by 4 bases and J by 7 bases, with 17 bases left in between. This CDR3 is 15 amino acids long. The CDR3 here is CASSSGTGRLQPQHF. The CDR3 region has the DNA TGTGCCAGCAGCTCCGGGACGGGCCGTTTGCAGCCCCAGCATTTT.

The CDR3, as DNA: TGCGCCAGCAGCTTGATCCAGGGAAGGTGGAATGAGCAGTTCTTC. Its protein is CASSLIQGRWNEQFF. The chain combines TRBV5-1 with TRBJ2-1; maybe TRBD1 (5 bases). This CDR3 is 15 amino acids long. V lost 1 base, J lost 7 bases, and 15 bases lay in between. The germline V gene has CDR1 SGHRS and CDR2 YFSETQ.

The chain combines TRBV6-5 with TRBJ2-7; either TRBD1 or TRBD2 may fit D (5 bases each). This CDR3 has 14 residues. Per germline, CDR1 MNHEY and CDR2 SVGAGI. The ends were cut back, 6 bases at V and 2 bases at J, with 14 bases in the middle. This CDR3 reads CASRRPGPPYEQYV. The CDR3 DNA reads as TGTGCCAGCAGGCGCCCGGGGCCTCCCTACGAGCAGTACGTC.

This clone appeared a single time. The chain recombines TRBV3-1 (or the pseudogene TRBV3-2) with TRBJ2-2; D call uncertain. V was shortened by 2 bases and J by 0 bases, with 10 bases between the two germline ends. Germline assignment: CDR1 LGHDT and CDR2 YNNKEL (reference sequence). This CDR3 contains 16 residues. The CDR3 DNA follows: TGTGCCAGCAGCCAATTGGGTTCTACGAACACCGGGGAGCTGTTTTTT. Translating gives CASSQLGSTNTGELFF.

As DNA, the CDR3 is TGCACAATTGGGCAGAACTATGGCTACACCTTC. As protein: CTIGQNYGYTF. The chain links TRBV20-1 to TRBJ1-2; D is unresolved. This CDR3 region has 11 residues. Germline CDR1 reads DFQATT; CDR2 reads SNEGSKA (reference sequence).

The chain employs TRBV3-1 (or the pseudogene TRBV3-2) and TRBJ1-2; TRBD1 might be the D (5 bases). Trimming took 5 bases from V and 8 from J, leaving 24 bases between them. The germline CDR1 and CDR2 sequences are LGHDT and YNNKEL (reference sequence). The CDR3 consists of 16 residues. As DNA, the CDR3 is TGTGCCAGCAGCTCCCGTCAACTGGGACTAAGGAGAGGCTACACCTTC. Translating it yields CASSSRQLGLRRGYTF.

This chain joins TRBV6-1 and TRBJ1-2; D gene uncertain. The CDR3 is 15 residues long. Trimming removed 1 base from V and 4 bases from J, with 13 bases in between. CDR1 is MNHNS, CDR2 SASEGT, per germline. DNA of the CDR3: TGTGCCAGCAGTGAAGTCCATCTTGGGTCCTATGGCTACACCTTC. This gives the protein CASSEVHLGSYGYTF.